This T cell receptor beta chain is from a study of blood T cell repertoires in COVID-19 (dated by TCRdb to the early 2020s). Some background on the complete study: Samples covering the acute and convalescent phases of COVID-19 were provided by collaborators in the United States, Italy and Spain. The prospective study material was composed of cDNA or gDNA derived from T cells, B-cell-depleted T cells, or PBMCs. Deeply sampled blood TCRbeta repertoires from subjects exposed to, actively infected with, or recovered from COVID-19 were included in the dataset. The repertoires were made available in a free public database intended to serve as a resource for research on the immune response to SARS-CoV-2. The samples were drawn from the first 160 participants of the ongoing ImmuneRACE study and from 950 to 1,500 subjects provided by 6 global collaborators. Nearly every sample came with metadata listing a de-identified subject ID, COVID-19 status, age in years and sex. Where available, HLA class I and class II types were obtained from metadata supplied by the sample provider rather than from assay-based typing.

What the study reported, not specific to this receptor: Clinical and demographic metadata were provided uncurated, with the amount varying by source and participant.

Deletion took 4 bases off V and 4 bases off J, with a span of 10 bases between the germline ends. Via the germline V gene, CDR1 is MRHNA and CDR2 SNTAGT. From the cysteine up to the phenylalanine, the CDR3 has a length of 14 residues. Of all the DNA, just the CDR3 is kept, 42 bases in frame from base 1. With regard to this clone: Which antigen it targets is not known. Base qualities were left out, and no much larger clone turns up one base away.

TCRbeta CDR3 regions were amplified from genomic DNA using the immunoSEQ Assay, a bias-controlled multiplex PCR. The paper's processing steps were these. The number of nucleated cells in each sample was estimated by amplification of reference gene primers within the assay. To quantify the absolute abundance of each unique TCRbeta CDR3 rearrangement, sequence reads were collapsed and filtered. For each sample, productive Simpson clonality was calculated as the square root of Simpson's diversity index across productive rearrangements. The source is immuneACCESS, and TCRdb retained only in-frame sequences with V and J called. Part of the clones is not carried over; for the studies checked, unresolved V genes explain less than half of this, and the remainder is unexplained. V, J and clone size are taken as reported in that table, and D and trimming were inferred from the DNA itself. Within this sample are 300,000 to 400,000 clones, with 90% to 95% of them counted one time only. The leading ten clones occupy under 3.5% of the sample.

Samples from volunteer blood donors who had recovered from COVID-19 were contributed by a second Seattle source. The collaborating institutions used their own protocols to collect whole blood in K2EDTA tubes. For TCRbeta analysis, collaborators shipped samples as frozen whole blood, isolated PBMCs, or DNA extracted from either of those sample types. The origin of this receptor is a woman aged 18 to 35 who had recovered from COVID-19. Specimen: peripheral blood. The chain was built from TRBV6-4 and TRBJ2-2; the D gene lacks a confident call. The nucleotides are TGTGCCAGCAGTGTTGGAGTGGGCACCGGGGAGCTGTTTTTT. Its protein product is CASSVGVGTGELFF.